These 22 T cell receptor beta chains share one sample of origin, sequenced in a study of cytotoxic CD8 clonotypes in ibrutinib-treated CLL (dated by TCRdb to the early 2020s). The intended sense of this specimen's time point label: 12 to 13 months on ibrutinib. The library was built by means of the immunoSEQ multiplex PCR assay. In its TCRdb copy, this immuneACCESS table keeps in-frame sequences only and misses some clones. Where compared with another copy, unresolved V genes explain less than half of these, and the others have no known cause. Counted in this sample were just over 200,000 clones; 75% to 80% of them appeared once. Roughly an eighth of the sample comes from the top ten. The sample in question was PBMCs, obtained after 12 months of ibrutinib treatment. Receptors were obtained from a human donor with chronic lymphocytic leukemia.

DNA of the CDR3: TGTGCCAGCAGTGACTCCAGCGGGAGTAAGGATGAGCAGTTCTTC. Amino acid sequence: CASSDSSGSKDEQFF. This chain joins TRBV6-4 and TRBJ2-1; 8 bases align to TRBD2. The germline gives CDR1 MRHNA, CDR2 SNTAGT. The CDR3 extends over 15 amino acids. The V gene end was trimmed by 0 bases and the J gene end by 8 bases; junction bases not matched to a gene: 6.

The chain uses TRBV5-5 and TRBJ2-5; TRBD2 matches 8 bases. The CDR3 has 15 residues. With V trimmed by 0 bases and J by 1 base, 2 bases remained unmatched. Germline V gene data show CDR1 as SGHKS and CDR2 as YYEKEE (reference sequence). The CDR3: CASSLGAGVQETQYF. The CDR3 DNA follows: TGTGCCAGCAGCTTGGGAGCGGGAGTCCAAGAGACCCAGTACTTC.

The chain links TRBV6-1 to TRBJ2-5; D is unresolved. CDR1 is MNHNS and CDR2 is SASEGT in the germline V gene. This CDR3 region has 15 residues. Trimming took off 1 base at V and 1 base at J, with 10 bases between the two ends. The CDR3 coding sequence is TGTGCCAGCAGTGAAGACGCAGGCAGCCAAGAGACCCAGTACTTC. This sequence encodes CASSEDAGSQETQYF.

This clone was seen more than once but under ten times. The chain has TRBV18 and TRBJ2-5; 8 nucleotides align to TRBD1. CDR1 and CDR2 (germline): KGHSH, LQKENI. The CDR3 runs 13 residues. With 11 bases clipped from V and 2 bases from J, the junction kept 7 bases outside the gene matches. CDR3 nucleotides: TGTGCCTCGTCAGGGGGCGTACAAGAGACCCAGTACTTC. Amino acids: CASSGGVQETQYF.

This clone turned up a few times. The chain employs TRBV11-1 and TRBJ2-1, with 8 bases matching TRBD1. CDR3 length equals 15 residues. CDR1 is SGHAT and CDR2 is FQDESV in the germline V gene (reference sequence). Trimming cost V 8 bases and J 3 bases; bases outside gene matches: 9. The CDR3 DNA follows: TGTGCCAGCGGACCCGGACAGGGTCTCTACAATGAGCAGTTCTTC. Its protein is CASGPGQGLYNEQFF.

This clone was seen only a few times. The V gene is TRBV11-2, the J gene TRBJ2-7, with 9 positions matching TRBD2. Germline-derived CDR1 and CDR2 are SGHAT and FQNNGV. V lost 2 bases and J lost 2; bases outside the gene matches: 7. CDR3 length: 16 amino acids. The CDR3 nucleotides read TGTGCCAGCAGCTTAACCGGGGGCGGGAGGGCCTACGAGCAGTACTTC. Translated, it gives CASSLTGGGRAYEQYF.

The V and J genes are TRBV7-3 and TRBJ2-1; D gene unclear. This CDR3 has 13 amino acids. V was pared by 4 bases and J by 3 bases, with 7 bases between. Germline V gene data show CDR1 as SGHTA and CDR2 as FQGTGA. CDR3 sequence: CASSSPFYNEQFF. For the CDR3, the DNA is TGTGCCAGCAGCTCCCCCTTCTACAATGAGCAGTTCTTC. Full variable domain (rest looked up from reference TRBV7-3 and TRBJ2-1): GAGVSQTPSNKVTEKGKYVELRCDPISGHTALYWYRQSLGQGPEFLIYFQGTGAADDSGLPNDRFFAVRPEGSVSTLKIQRTERGDSAVYLCASSSPFYNEQFFGPGTRLTVL.

The V gene is TRBV7-2, the J gene TRBJ2-4; 9 bases agree with TRBD1. CDR1 is SGHTA and CDR2 is FQGNSA in the germline V gene. Germline trimming cut 5 bases from V and 8 bases from J; bases unmatched to any gene: 4. The CDR3 is 13 residues long. This CDR3 reads CASSTGQGYIQYF. The CDR3 DNA reads TGTGCCAGCAGCACGGGACAGGGTTACATTCAGTACTTC.

The J gene is TRBJ2-7, the V gene TRBV4-2, with TRBD2 matching 8 bases. In germline, CDR1 is LGHNA, CDR2 YNFKEQ. The CDR3 has 16 amino acids. V was pared by 0 bases and J by 5 bases, with 9 bases of the junction left unmatched. The CDR3 region is CASSQERRRGVDEQYF. The DNA of the CDR3 is TGTGCCAGCAGCCAAGAGCGGCGGCGGGGGGTGGACGAGCAGTACTTC.

This chain joins TRBV28 and TRBJ2-1; D call uncertain. The CDR3 extends over 12 amino acids. V dropped 2 bases and J dropped 12 bases, with 11 bases sitting between them. Per the germline V gene, CDR1 is MDHEN and CDR2 is SYDVKM. For the CDR3, the DNA is TGTGCCAGCAGTTTAGTATCGGTTGGGCAGTTCTTC. It is translated as CASSLVSVGQFF.

This clone was detected only a few times. V usage is TRBV14 and J usage is TRBJ1-2; no firm D call. Germline V gene sequence: CDR1 SGHDN, CDR2 FVKESK. This CDR3 region has 8 residues. V lost 11 bases, J lost 6 bases, and 4 bases lay in between. The CDR3 reads CALHGYTF. CDR3 nucleotide sequence: TGTGCCTTGCATGGCTACACCTTC.

The J gene is TRBJ2-7, the V gene TRBV5-1; maybe TRBD2 (6 bases). Trimming pared 0 bases from V and 4 bases from J, leaving 17 bases between. The CDR3 runs to 16 residues. Germline V CDR1 and CDR2: SGHRS, YFSETQ. The CDR3 coding sequence is TGCGCCAGCAGCTTGGCTCTCCGGGGGTCTAGTTACGAGCAGTACTTC. This codes for CASSLALRGSSYEQYF. The whole variable domain, remainder taken from reference TRBV5-1 and TRBJ2-7, is KAGVTQTPRYLIKTRGQQVTLSCSPISGHRSVSWYQQTPGQGLQFLFEYFSETQRNKGNFPGRFSGRQFSNSRSEMNVSTLELGDSALYLCASSLALRGSSYEQYFGPGTRLTVT.

The rearrangement joins TRBV27 to TRBJ1-4, with D tentatively TRBD1 (5 bases). V was shortened by 5 bases and J by 5 bases, with 18 bases between the two germline ends. This CDR3 has 16 residues. Germline loops: CDR1 MNHEY, CDR2 SMNVEV (reference sequence). The CDR3 DNA follows: TGTGCCAGCAGTCCGACCTGGGGGAGATGGAATGAAAAACTGTTTTTT. This translates into CASSPTWGRWNEKLFF. The full variable domain, in which reference TRBV27 and TRBJ1-4 provide the parts outside the CDR3, is EAQVTQNPRYLITVTGKKLTVTCSQNMNHEYMSWYRQDPGLGLRQIYYSMNVEVTDKGDVPEGYKVSRKEKRNFPLILESPSPNQTSLYFCASSPTWGRWNEKLFFGSGTQLSVL.

The V and J genes are TRBV18 and TRBJ1-1; 7 bases map to TRBD1. The junction had 11 bases not matched to a gene; V was cut back by 6 bases and J by 4 bases. The CDR3 is made up of 15 amino acids. The germline V gene encodes CDR1 KGHSH and CDR2 LQKENI. The CDR3 loop reads CASSFEGAMGTEAFF. DNA of the CDR3: TGTGCCAGCTCGTTCGAGGGGGCCATGGGCACTGAAGCTTTCTTT.

This chain connects TRBV5-1 to TRBJ2-3; D uncertain. CDR1 is SGHRS, CDR2 YFSETQ, per germline. The V and J ends lost 4 bases and 1 base respectively, with 16 bases between them. The CDR3 loop spans 16 amino acids. CDR3 protein: CASSPLDRFRTDTQYF. CDR3 DNA: TGCGCCAGCAGCCCCTTAGACCGATTCCGCACAGATACGCAGTATTTT. The full variable domain, rest sourced from reference TRBV5-1 and TRBJ2-3, is KAGVTQTPRYLIKTRGQQVTLSCSPISGHRSVSWYQQTPGQGLQFLFEYFSETQRNKGNFPGRFSGRQFSNSRSEMNVSTLELGDSALYLCASSPLDRFRTDTQYFGPGTRLTVL.

The chain uses TRBV19 and TRBJ1-5, with D hard to call. CDR1 and CDR2 from the germline V gene are LNHDA and SQIVND (reference sequence). The V gene lost 5 bases and the J gene lost 3 bases, with 17 bases spanning the gap. This CDR3 is 16 amino acids long. Written as DNA, the CDR3 is TGTGCCAGTAGTTCCCGGGTGGGCGACAACAATCAGCCCCAGCATTTT. This sequence encodes CASSSRVGDNNQPQHF.

V is TRBV19 and J is TRBJ1-4; D is undetermined. Looked up from germline, CDR1 is LNHDA and CDR2 is SQIVND (reference sequence). V was clipped by 5 bases and J by 4 bases, with 14 bases between them. The CDR3 consists of 15 residues. The CDR3 sequence is CASSSAPGGNEKLFF. The CDR3 region has the DNA TGTGCCAGTAGTTCCGCTCCTGGAGGTAATGAAAAACTGTTTTTT.

A note on this clone: One end of the junction is discordant with germline, which a read error may explain. This chain uses TRBV7-7 with TRBJ2-3; D not resolved. The germline gives CDR1 SSHAT, CDR2 FNYEAQ (reference sequence). The CDR3 length is 14 residues. CDR3 amino acids: CASSLAQALDTQYF. The CDR3 DNA sequence: TGTGCTAGCAGCTTAGCACAAGCGTTGGATACGCAGTATTTT.

The chain joins TRBV5-1 to TRBJ2-7, with a possible D match to TRBD2 (6 bases). Germline V CDR1 and CDR2: SGHRS, YFSETQ. V lost 0 bases to trimming and J lost 11 bases, with 21 bases between them. The CDR3 consists of 15 residues. In nucleotides, the CDR3 is TGCGCCAGCAGCTTGGCGGAGGGCTTCAACATTAAGAAGTACTTC. This translates into CASSLAEGFNIKKYF. Full variable domain (remainder filled in from reference TRBV5-1 and TRBJ2-7): KAGVTQTPRYLIKTRGQQVTLSCSPISGHRSVSWYQQTPGQGLQFLFEYFSETQRNKGNFPGRFSGRQFSNSRSEMNVSTLELGDSALYLCASSLAEGFNIKKYFGPGTRLTVT.

The chain employs TRBV10-3 and TRBJ1-6; 8 nucleotides line up with TRBD1. Germline V CDR1 and CDR2: ENHRY, SYGVKD. The CDR3 length is 12 residues. V lost 7 bases, J lost 10 bases, and 3 bases stayed unmatched. The CDR3 sequence: CAIMDRASPLHF. CDR3 bases: TGTGCCATCATGGACAGGGCCTCACCCCTCCACTTT.

The chain is built from TRBV2 and TRBJ1-2, with unresolved D. CDR3 length: 14 residues. Looked up from germline, CDR1 is SNHLY and CDR2 is FYNNEI. The V and J ends lost 1 base and 4 bases respectively, with 10 bases between them. CDR3 region: CASSEGAQRYGYTF. The CDR3 region has the DNA TGTGCCAGCAGTGAAGGGGCCCAGCGCTATGGCTACACCTTC.

In the case of this clone: A clone one base away is much larger, so this may be a read error. The genes are TRBV5-4 and TRBJ2-2; no firm D call. The ends were cut back, 5 bases at V and 3 bases at J, with 8 bases in the middle. Germline V gene sequence: CDR1 SGHNT, CDR2 YYREEE (reference sequence). The CDR3 totals 13 residues. CDR3 in amino acids: CASSDRDTGELFF. The DNA for the CDR3 is TGTGCCAGCAGTGATAGGGACACCGGGGAGCTGTTTTTT.